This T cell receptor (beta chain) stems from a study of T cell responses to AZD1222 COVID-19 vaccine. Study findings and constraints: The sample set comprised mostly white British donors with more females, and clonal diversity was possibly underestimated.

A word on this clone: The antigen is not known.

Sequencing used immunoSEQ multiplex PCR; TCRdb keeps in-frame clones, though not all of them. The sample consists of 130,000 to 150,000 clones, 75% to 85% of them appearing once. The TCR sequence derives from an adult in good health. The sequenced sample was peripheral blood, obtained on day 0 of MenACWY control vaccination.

The CDR3, as DNA: TGTGCCAGCAGTTTAGACGTGGCTATTCATGGCTACACCTTC. It is translated as CASSLDVAIHGYTF. This chain links TRBV28 with TRBJ1-2; no reliable D call. This CDR3 contains 14 residues. CDR1 is MDHEN and CDR2 is SYDVKM in the germline V gene. V dropped 2 bases and J dropped 6 bases, with 13 bases sitting between them.